A selection of T cell receptor beta chains follows, all from one sample in a study of blood T cell repertoires in COVID-19. Assay used: immunoSEQ multiplex PCR; TCRdb lists only in-frame clones, some missing. Found here are around 280,000 clones, over 85% of them singletons; the top ten hold 11%. Source material: peripheral blood. The receptors shown here come from a young woman with COVID-19, enrolled during active disease. Each CDR3 is given with its conserved first and last residue. Fields, in order: J gene, D gene, clone size, V gene, CDR3 protein, CDR3 DNA. The D gene is left open where the match is weak. Clone size is stated in some rows and not others, as once, few, many or a class when expanded.

>TRBJ1-6|-|-|TRBV11-2
CASRVSGDPYNSPLHF
TGTGCCAGCAGGGTATCGGGGGATCCTTATAATTCACCCCTCCACTTT
>TRBJ1-2|-|-|TRBV2
CASSDWAGSNYGYTF
TGTGCCAGCAGTGACTGGGCGGGGTCCAACTATGGCTACACCTTC
>TRBJ1-5|TRBD1|-|TRBV5-5
CASSLRDRVIYSNQPQHF
TGTGCCAGCAGCCTGAGGGACAGGGTAATTTATAGCAATCAGCCCCAGCATTTT
>TRBJ2-1|-|-|TRBV7-9
CASSSPGSSYNEQFF
TGTGCCAGCAGCTCCCCCGGGAGTTCCTACAATGAGCAGTTCTTC
>TRBJ1-2|TRBD1|-|TRBV29-1
CSVDQGGTF
TGCAGCGTTGATCAGGGGGGAACCTTC
>TRBJ2-5|-|once|TRBV21-1
CASSKEQGAQETQYF
TGTGCCAGCAGCAAAGAACAGGGGGCCCAAGAGACCCAGTACTTC
>TRBJ2-2|TRBD1|-|TRBV9
CASSTWTGANTGELFF
TGTGCCAGCAGCACCTGGACAGGCGCGAACACCGGGGAGCTGTTTTTT
>TRBJ1-4|-|-|TRBV2
CASSRGYNWANEKLFF
TGTGCCAGCAGCCGAGGATATAACTGGGCTAATGAAAAACTGTTTTTT
>TRBJ2-5|TRBD1|-|TRBV30
CAWSTGQGWETQYF
TGTGCCTGGAGTACGGGACAGGGCTGGGAGACCCAGTACTTC
>TRBJ1-1|TRBD1|-|TRBV6-4
CASRRDSLNTEAFF
TGTGCCAGCAGAAGGGACAGTTTAAACACTGAAGCTTTCTTT
>TRBJ1-4|TRBD1|-|TRBV5-1
CASSLGDRGDNEKLFF
TGCGCCAGCAGCTTGGGGGACAGGGGGGATAATGAAAAACTGTTTTTT
>TRBJ1-1|-|-|TRBV4-1
CASSQPTGMNTEAFF
TGCGCCAGCAGCCAACCCACAGGGATGAACACTGAAGCTTTCTTT
>TRBJ2-7|-|-|TRBV28
CASSLWGAGVVYEQYF
TGTGCCAGCAGTTTATGGGGTGCAGGGGTGGTCTACGAGCAGTACTTC
>TRBJ2-2|-|once|TRBV29-1
CSVEAGTGNTGELFF
TGCAGCGTTGAGGCCGGGACTGGAAACACCGGGGAGCTGTTTTTT
>TRBJ2-3|TRBD2|-|TRBV10-1
CASSELLAGGTDTQYF
TGCGCCAGCAGTGAGTTGTTAGCGGGGGGCACAGATACGCAGTATTTT
>TRBJ1-4|TRBD1|-|TRBV6-5
CASSLGTGDEKLFF
TGTGCCAGCAGTTTGGGGACAGGGGATGAAAAACTGTTTTTT
>TRBJ1-6|-|once|TRBV19
CASSNRGDSPLHF
TGTGCCAGTAGTAATCGGGGGGATTCACCCCTCCACTTT
>TRBJ2-5|-|-|TRBV5-1
CASSPDSQETQYF
TGCGCCAGCAGCCCGGACAGTCAAGAGACCCAGTACTTC
>TRBJ1-5|TRBD1|few|TRBV11-2
CASSPGTGADQPQHF
TGTGCCAGCAGCCCGGGGACAGGGGCGGATCAGCCCCAGCATTTT
>TRBJ1-1|-|once|TRBV18
CASSPQGPPAEAFF
TGTGCCAGCTCACCACAGGGGCCTCCGGCTGAAGCTTTCTTT
>TRBJ1-5|-|-|TRBV5-6
CASSLTQGFDQPQHF
TGTGCCAGCAGCTTGACCCAGGGGTTCGATCAGCCCCAGCATTTT
>TRBJ1-2|-|-|TRBV7-9
CASSFLPGVDGYTF
TGTGCCAGCAGCTTTTTGCCAGGGGTGGATGGCTACACCTTC
>TRBJ2-5|TRBD2|-|TRBV7-6
CASSRSRTSGGQETQYF
TGTGCCAGCAGCCGATCTCGGACTAGCGGGGGACAAGAGACCCAGTACTTC
>TRBJ1-2|-|-|TRBV5-1
CASSQIKGANYGYTF
TGCGCCAGCAGCCAGATCAAGGGGGCTAACTATGGCTACACCTTC
>TRBJ2-3|-|-|TRBV5-1
CASSAGWSDTQYF
TGCGCCAGCAGCGCCGGGTGGTCAGATACGCAGTATTTT
>TRBJ2-7|TRBD1|-|TRBV18
CASSLGQGGSYEQYF
TGTGCCAGCTCACTAGGACAGGGTGGGTCCTACGAGCAGTACTTC
>TRBJ2-2|-|-|TRBV11-2
CASSLGLANGELFF
TGTGCCAGCAGCTTAGGCCTAGCGAACGGGGAGCTGTTTTTT
>TRBJ1-2|-|once|TRBV19
CASSIDPGDHGYTF
TGTGCCAGTAGTATAGACCCCGGGGATCATGGCTACACCTTC
>TRBJ2-3|TRBD1|-|TRBV7-9
CASSAHPDREVTDTQYF
TGTGCCAGCAGTGCACACCCGGACAGGGAGGTCACAGATACGCAGTATTTT
>TRBJ1-5|-|-|TRBV27
CASSLSGVHQPQHF
TGTGCCAGCAGTTTATCAGGGGTCCATCAGCCCCAGCATTTT
>TRBJ1-4|-|-|TRBV7-2
CASSFRPPGNEKLFF
TGTGCCAGCAGCTTCAGGCCTCCGGGGAATGAAAAACTGTTTTTT
>TRBJ2-7|-|-|TRBV30
CAWSAGLQGTYEQYF
TGTGCCTGGAGTGCCGGGCTCCAGGGAACCTACGAGCAGTACTTC
>TRBJ1-1|-|-|TRBV28
CASSPQGVAFF
TGTGCCAGCAGTCCGCAGGGCGTAGCTTTCTTT
>TRBJ2-4|-|-|TRBV18
CASSPQGRLALSKNIQYF
TGTGCCAGCTCACCCCAGGGGAGACTAGCTTTATCCAAAAACATTCAGTACTTC
>TRBJ1-1|TRBD1|-|TRBV19
CASSLTGGTEAFF
TGTGCCAGTAGTTTGACAGGGGGGACTGAAGCTTTCTTT
>TRBJ2-2|-|-|TRBV4-1
CASSHYTGELFF
TGCGCCAGCAGCCACTACACCGGGGAGCTGTTTTTT
>TRBJ2-7|TRBD1|-|TRBV7-9
CASSLGDRENEQYF
TGTGCCAGCAGCTTAGGGGACAGGGAGAACGAGCAGTACTTC
>TRBJ2-3|TRBD1|-|TRBV7-2
CASSFGGQVTQYF
TGTGCCAGCAGCTTTGGGGGACAGGTTACGCAGTATTTT
>TRBJ1-2|-|-|TRBV19
CASSIVGQVTNYGYTF
TGTGCCAGTAGTATAGTGGGGCAGGTAACTAACTATGGCTACACCTTC